This T cell receptor beta chain was captured by sequencing in a study of T cell changes during pregnancy in multiple sclerosis. Libraries were prepared by immunoSEQ multiplex PCR; TCRdb keeps only in-frame clonotypes and omits some of them. The table shows roughly 65,000 clones, with around 91% occurring only once. CDR1 is SGDLS and CDR2 is YYNGEE in the germline V gene. The V end lost 4 bases, the J end lost 4 bases, and 5 bases lay between the germline ends. The CDR3 runs to 11 residues. The receptor was derived from a female donor in good health, enrolled as a control in a pregnancy study. The rearrangement uses TRBV9 and TRBJ1-1; unclear D gene. The starting material was peripheral blood, obtained in the third trimester of pregnancy. This CDR3 reads CASSPSTEAFF. CDR3 nucleotides: TGTGCCAGCAGCCCCAGCACTGAAGCTTTCTTT.